Listed below are T cell receptor beta chains from one sample, sequenced in a study of cytomegalovirus exposure and HLA in healthy donors. Assay used: immunoSEQ multiplex PCR; TCRdb lists only in-frame clones, some missing. Altogether about 86,000 clones are present, about two thirds being singletons, with the ten largest covering under 8.5%. The sequenced sample consisted of PBMCs. The source of these receptors is a man aged 55 to 70 in good health and CMV-seronegative. The CDR3 runs from the conserved cysteine through the conserved F or W. The order of the fields is V gene, D gene, clone size, J gene, CDR3 DNA, CDR3 protein. The D gene is left open where the match is weak. Only part of the rows carry a size: once, few, many, or a class if the clone is expanded.

V gene: TRBV5-4; D gene: .; clone size: .; J gene: TRBJ2-2; CDR3 DNA: TGTGCCAGCAGCCGAGGGGGTGACGCCGGGGAGCTGTTTTTT; CDR3 protein: CASSRGGDAGELFF
V gene: TRBV5-6; D gene: .; clone size: .; J gene: TRBJ2-7; CDR3 DNA: TGTGCCAGCAGCTATAGGTTCGCGGGCAGTTCCTACGAGCAGTACTTC; CDR3 protein: CASSYRFAGSSYEQYF
V gene: TRBV5-1; D gene: .; clone size: .; J gene: TRBJ2-7; CDR3 DNA: TGCGCCAGCAGCCGGGGGGCCTTCTCTACCTACGAGCAGTACTTC; CDR3 protein: CASSRGAFSTYEQYF
V gene: TRBV6-5; D gene: .; clone size: .; J gene: TRBJ2-1; CDR3 DNA: TGTGCCAGCAGTTACCCAACACACAATGAGCAGTTCTTC; CDR3 protein: CASSYPTHNEQFF
V gene: TRBV2; D gene: TRBD1; clone size: .; J gene: TRBJ2-3; CDR3 DNA: TGTGCCAGCCTGACAGGGGTTGATACGCAGTATTTT; CDR3 protein: CASLTGVDTQYF
V gene: TRBV5-1; D gene: TRBD1; clone size: few; J gene: TRBJ2-3; CDR3 DNA: TGCGCCAGCAGCTTACCGACAGGGGAGGTTGCAGATACGCAGTATTTT; CDR3 protein: CASSLPTGEVADTQYF
V gene: TRBV7-2; D gene: TRBD2; clone size: .; J gene: TRBJ2-3; CDR3 DNA: TGTGCCAGCAGCTTTTCTAGCGGGAGTCCAGATACGCAGTATTTT; CDR3 protein: CASSFSSGSPDTQYF
V gene: TRBV5-4; D gene: .; clone size: .; J gene: TRBJ2-1; CDR3 DNA: TGTGCCAGCAGCTTGGCCCGGAGTTCCAATGAGCAGTTCTTC; CDR3 protein: CASSLARSSNEQFF
V gene: TRBV19; D gene: .; clone size: .; J gene: TRBJ1-5; CDR3 DNA: TGTGCCAGTAGTATTATGGTGCGTAGCAATCAGCCCCAGCATTTT; CDR3 protein: CASSIMVRSNQPQHF
V gene: TRBV27; D gene: TRBD2; clone size: .; J gene: TRBJ2-7; CDR3 DNA: TGTGCCAGCGGTAAACCCGGGACTAGCGGGATTGGCAAATTCGGGCAGTACTTC; CDR3 protein: CASGKPGTSGIGKFGQYF
V gene: TRBV28; D gene: .; clone size: .; J gene: TRBJ2-7; CDR3 DNA: TGTGCCAGCAGTTTATCCTCCGGGACACGGGTCCACGAGCAGTACTTC; CDR3 protein: CASSLSSGTRVHEQYF
V gene: TRBV10-1; D gene: .; clone size: .; J gene: TRBJ1-1; CDR3 DNA: TGCGCCAGCAGTGAGTCTCTAGACACTGAAGCTTTCTTT; CDR3 protein: CASSESLDTEAFF
V gene: TRBV7-9; D gene: TRBD1; clone size: .; J gene: TRBJ2-2; CDR3 DNA: TGTGCCAGCAGCCCCCGAGTAGAGCCGGGACAGCGCACCGGGGAGCTGTTTTTT; CDR3 protein: CASSPRVEPGQRTGELFF
V gene: TRBV25-1; D gene: TRBD1; clone size: .; J gene: TRBJ1-1; CDR3 DNA: TGTGCCAGCGGAGAGACAGGGGGGACTGAAGCTTTCTTT; CDR3 protein: CASGETGGTEAFF
V gene: TRBV7-9; D gene: TRBD1; clone size: .; J gene: TRBJ1-1; CDR3 DNA: TGTGCCAGCAGCCCGTCCCGGGACAGGGGCACTGAAGCTTTCTTT; CDR3 protein: CASSPSRDRGTEAFF
V gene: TRBV18; D gene: TRBD1; clone size: .; J gene: TRBJ2-7; CDR3 DNA: TGTGCCAGCTCACCACCACAGGGGGCGGGCGAGCAGTACTTC; CDR3 protein: CASSPPQGAGEQYF
V gene: TRBV30; D gene: .; clone size: once; J gene: TRBJ1-6; CDR3 DNA: TGTGCCTGGAGTCCCCAGGTTTCACCCCTCCACTTT; CDR3 protein: CAWSPQVSPLHF
V gene: TRBV28; D gene: .; clone size: once; J gene: TRBJ1-5; CDR3 DNA: TGTGCCAGCAGCCCTGACACTGGCGATCAGCCCCAGCATTTT; CDR3 protein: CASSPDTGDQPQHF
V gene: TRBV14; D gene: .; clone size: .; J gene: TRBJ2-7; CDR3 DNA: TGTGCCAGCAGCCAATCCACAGGGACGGAGCAGTACTTC; CDR3 protein: CASSQSTGTEQYF
V gene: TRBV7-9; D gene: TRBD1; clone size: few; J gene: TRBJ1-5; CDR3 DNA: TGTGCCAGCAGCTTAGCCGACAGGGGACAGCCCCAGCATTTT; CDR3 protein: CASSLADRGQPQHF
V gene: TRBV28; D gene: TRBD2; clone size: once; J gene: TRBJ2-2; CDR3 DNA: TGTGCCAGCAGCGCACCCCGACTAGCGGTGAACACCGGGGAGCTGTTTTTT; CDR3 protein: CASSAPRLAVNTGELFF
V gene: TRBV19; D gene: TRBD1; clone size: .; J gene: TRBJ2-1; CDR3 DNA: TGTGCCAGTAGTCCTCTGGGACAGGAGACAACTGAGCAGTTCTTC; CDR3 protein: CASSPLGQETTEQFF
V gene: TRBV30; D gene: .; clone size: .; J gene: TRBJ1-2; CDR3 DNA: TGTGCCTGGAGCGGCGGAACAGGGTCAATAAACTATGGCTACACCTTC; CDR3 protein: CAWSGGTGSINYGYTF
V gene: TRBV27; D gene: .; clone size: .; J gene: TRBJ2-1; CDR3 DNA: TGTGCCAGCAGTTTCTACCCTACCGGATCAGGTGAGCAGTTCTTC; CDR3 protein: CASSFYPTGSGEQFF
V gene: TRBV5-1; D gene: .; clone size: .; J gene: TRBJ2-2; CDR3 DNA: TGCGCCAGCACAACTGGCGGGGCGAACACCGGGGAGCTGTTTTTT; CDR3 protein: CASTTGGANTGELFF
V gene: TRBV4-3; D gene: .; clone size: .; J gene: TRBJ2-3; CDR3 DNA: TGCGCCAGCAGCCAGGCCCCTAACGGGGGGCCAACAGATACGCAGTATTTT; CDR3 protein: CASSQAPNGGPTDTQYF
V gene: TRBV5-1; D gene: TRBD2; clone size: once; J gene: TRBJ2-5; CDR3 DNA: TGCGCCAGCAGCTTCGGGACTAGCGAGGAAGAGACCCAGTACTTC; CDR3 protein: CASSFGTSEEETQYF
V gene: TRBV25-1; D gene: TRBD2; clone size: .; J gene: TRBJ2-1; CDR3 DNA: TGTGCCAGCAGTAGGAGGGGCGGGGGTGAGCAGTTCTTC; CDR3 protein: CASSRRGGGEQFF
V gene: TRBV7-2; D gene: .; clone size: .; J gene: TRBJ1-2; CDR3 DNA: TGTGCCAGCAGCTTAGGATCGTCCAGGGCGGCCTATGGCTACACCTTC; CDR3 protein: CASSLGSSRAAYGYTF
V gene: TRBV30; D gene: .; clone size: .; J gene: TRBJ1-1; CDR3 DNA: TGTGCCTGGAGTAGACAGGTGAACACTGAAGCTTTCTTT; CDR3 protein: CAWSRQVNTEAFF
V gene: TRBV29-1; D gene: TRBD2; clone size: few; J gene: TRBJ2-3; CDR3 DNA: TGCAGCGTTGAAGAATCGGGACTAGCGGGCACAGATACGCAGTATTTT; CDR3 protein: CSVEESGLAGTDTQYF
V gene: TRBV5-1; D gene: .; clone size: few; J gene: TRBJ2-3; CDR3 DNA: TGCGCCAGCAGCCCCGACTCCGGCGGCACAGATACGCAGTATTTT; CDR3 protein: CASSPDSGGTDTQYF
V gene: TRBV6-1; D gene: TRBD2; clone size: .; J gene: TRBJ2-1; CDR3 DNA: TGTGCCAGCAGTGAGCGGGAGGGCCAGGGGGATGAGCAGTTCTTC; CDR3 protein: CASSEREGQGDEQFF
V gene: TRBV6-1; D gene: TRBD2; clone size: .; J gene: TRBJ2-5; CDR3 DNA: TGTGCCAGCAGTGCACTAGCGGGAGGAGGAGAGACCCAGTACTTC; CDR3 protein: CASSALAGGGETQYF
V gene: TRBV2; D gene: .; clone size: few; J gene: TRBJ2-5; CDR3 DNA: TGTGCCAGCAGTCTTGCCGCCACTCGGGAAACCCAGTACTTC; CDR3 protein: CASSLAATRETQYF
V gene: TRBV29-1; D gene: .; clone size: .; J gene: TRBJ1-2; CDR3 DNA: TGCAGCGTTCAAGCTAACAGGGATAGTGGCTACACCTTC; CDR3 protein: CSVQANRDSGYTF
V gene: TRBV28; D gene: TRBD1; clone size: .; J gene: TRBJ1-2; CDR3 DNA: TGTGCCAGCAGTCACGACAGGGGAAACTATGGCTACACCTTC; CDR3 protein: CASSHDRGNYGYTF
V gene: TRBV12-5; D gene: .; clone size: .; J gene: TRBJ2-2; CDR3 DNA: TGTGCTAGTGGTTTGGGACTGGAGACCGGGGAGCTGTTTTTT; CDR3 protein: CASGLGLETGELFF
V gene: TRBV2; D gene: .; clone size: .; J gene: TRBJ2-1; CDR3 DNA: TGTGCCAGCAGTGAAGGAGCCAACAGGGCGATACACAATGAGCAGTTCTTC; CDR3 protein: CASSEGANRAIHNEQFF
V gene: TRBV10-3; D gene: TRBD2; clone size: .; J gene: TRBJ2-2; CDR3 DNA: TGTGCCATCAAGCCGACAGTGGGGCTAGCGGGGGGGAAAAACACCGGGGAGCTGTTTTTT; CDR3 protein: CAIKPTVGLAGGKNTGELFF
V gene: TRBV6-4; D gene: TRBD2; clone size: .; J gene: TRBJ2-2; CDR3 DNA: TGTGCCAGCAGTCTTGAAGCGGGAGTCGCCGGGGAGCTGTTTTTT; CDR3 protein: CASSLEAGVAGELFF
V gene: TRBV30; D gene: TRBD1; clone size: .; J gene: TRBJ1-2; CDR3 DNA: TGTGCCGGGTTGGACAGGGGGGACTATGGCTACACCTTC; CDR3 protein: CAGLDRGDYGYTF
V gene: TRBV11-2; D gene: TRBD1; clone size: .; J gene: TRBJ2-5; CDR3 DNA: TGTGCCAGCAGCCGAGGGACTTCAGGGACAGGGGGAGAGACCCAGTACTTC; CDR3 protein: CASSRGTSGTGGETQYF
V gene: TRBV11-2; D gene: TRBD1; clone size: .; J gene: TRBJ2-1; CDR3 DNA: TGTGCCAGCAGCTTGGGACAGAACTACAATGAGCAGTTCTTC; CDR3 protein: CASSLGQNYNEQFF
V gene: TRBV10-2; D gene: .; clone size: .; J gene: TRBJ1-5; CDR3 DNA: TGCGCCAGCAGTGAGACTCGTCAGGGCCAGCATTTT; CDR3 protein: CASSETRQGQHF
V gene: TRBV29-1; D gene: .; clone size: .; J gene: TRBJ2-5; CDR3 DNA: TGCAGCGTCCAGGACAGAGAGACCCAGTACTTC; CDR3 protein: CSVQDRETQYF
V gene: TRBV11-3; D gene: TRBD1; clone size: .; J gene: TRBJ2-3; CDR3 DNA: TGTGCCAGCAGCGTAGGACAGGCCACAGATACGCAGTATTTT; CDR3 protein: CASSVGQATDTQYF
V gene: TRBV5-1; D gene: TRBD1; clone size: once; J gene: TRBJ2-7; CDR3 DNA: TGCGCCAGCAGCTTGGCCGTGACAGGGGACGAGCAGTACTTC; CDR3 protein: CASSLAVTGDEQYF
V gene: TRBV5-6; D gene: TRBD1; clone size: .; J gene: TRBJ2-7; CDR3 DNA: TGTGCCAGCAGCTATCTGGACAGGGGTGGCTCCTACGAGCAGTACTTC; CDR3 protein: CASSYLDRGGSYEQYF
V gene: TRBV5-1; D gene: .; clone size: .; J gene: TRBJ1-3; CDR3 DNA: TGCGCCAGCAGCAGCGACCCTCAGAAAGGCGTTACTGGAAACACCATATATTTT; CDR3 protein: CASSSDPQKGVTGNTIYF
V gene: TRBV9; D gene: .; clone size: few; J gene: TRBJ2-1; CDR3 DNA: TGTGCCAGCAGCCTAGGCCCAGGAAACTACAATGAGCAGTTCTTC; CDR3 protein: CASSLGPGNYNEQFF
V gene: TRBV5-1; D gene: TRBD1; clone size: .; J gene: TRBJ2-5; CDR3 DNA: TGCGCCAGCAGCTTGGATGCACAGGGGGCTAGTGAGACCCAGTACTTC; CDR3 protein: CASSLDAQGASETQYF
V gene: TRBV29-1; D gene: TRBD2; clone size: .; J gene: TRBJ2-1; CDR3 DNA: TGCAGCGTTACTGGACTAGCGGGGGGGCCTGAGCAGTTCTTC; CDR3 protein: CSVTGLAGGPEQFF